Shown below are 26 T cell receptor beta chains from a single sample sequenced in a study of regulatory T cells in long-lasting Graves disease. The time point: persistent/refractory GD, antithyroid drugs over 5 years with positive TRAb. RNA isolated from PBMCs was used to make the TCR library. CDR3 regions were amplified by Arm-PCR using iRepertoire HTBI primers to build TCR beta libraries. One entry per CDR3 protein, called by TCRdb with MiXCR from the multiplex PCR reads. The sample includes around 510,000 distinct CDR3 sequences, less than 25% of them seen just once. Sequencing was performed on peripheral blood mononuclear cells (PBMCs), taken when the disease was refractory, from a patient treated with antithyroid drugs. These receptors were obtained from a female donor with Graves disease.

As DNA, the CDR3 is TGTGCCAGCAGCCAGATAGCGGGCTCCTACGAGCAGTACTTC. Translation: CASSQIAGSYEQYF. The rearrangement uses TRBV7-2 and TRBJ2-7, with 7 positions matching TRBD2. The length of the CDR3 is 14 residues. CDR1 is SGHTA, CDR2 FQGNSA, per germline. V lost 5 bases, J lost 0 bases, and 4 bases stayed unmatched.

This rearrangement joins TRBV27 to TRBJ2-2; maybe TRBD2 (5 bases). The CDR3 runs to 14 residues. Germline V gene sequence: CDR1 MNHEY, CDR2 SMNVEV (reference sequence). The ends were cut back, 3 bases at V and 6 bases at J, with 11 bases in the middle. The DNA of the CDR3 is TGTGCCAGCAGTTTTTGGGTGGAGGCCGGGGAGCTGTTTTTT. Translated, it gives CASSFWVEAGELFF.

V and J are TRBV6-1 and TRBJ2-1; D unclear. CDR1 and CDR2 from the germline V gene are MNHNS and SASEGT. CDR3 length equals 13 residues. V lost 6 bases, J lost 7 bases, and 13 bases lay in between. CDR3 DNA sequence: TGTGCCAGCAGCTATACTTGGGGAAATGAGCAGTTCTTC. Encoded protein: CASSYTWGNEQFF.

This sequence joins TRBV11-2 and TRBJ1-2; D possibly corresponds to TRBD1 (5 bases). Trimming shortened V by 3 bases and J by 6 bases, and 11 bases separated the two germline ends. Germline lookup yields CDR1 SGHAT and CDR2 FQNNGV. The CDR3 totals 13 residues. The CDR3 nucleotides are TGTGCCAGCAGCTTGACAAGGGGCGATGGCTACACCTTC. Translation: CASSLTRGDGYTF.

This clonotype was detected many times. The CDR3 reads CASRYDSAGNEAFF. The DNA of the CDR3 is TGTGCCAGCAGATATGACTCGGCGGGCAATGAAGCTTTCTTT. The J gene is TRBJ1-1, the V gene TRBV6-1; D not resolved. The CDR3 runs to 14 residues. The germline V gene encodes CDR1 MNHNS and CDR2 SASEGT. Between the trimmed V and J ends, which lost 6 bases and 7 bases, there was a span of 18 bases.

This clonotype came up many times. This chain links TRBV28 with TRBJ1-6, with D unclear. V lost 7 bases to trimming and J lost 0 bases, with 10 bases between them. From germline, CDR1 is MDHEN and CDR2 SYDVKM. CDR3 length equals 15 residues. CDR3 sequence: CASTQSSSYNSPLHF. The CDR3 region has the DNA TGTGCCAGCACGCAATCGAGCTCCTATAATTCACCCCTCCACTTT.

The gene calls are TRBV4-1 and TRBJ1-1; TRBD1 might be the D (6 bases). The CDR3 is made up of 15 amino acids. The V gene lost 0 bases and the J gene lost 11 bases, with 19 bases spanning the gap. The V gene's germline CDR1 is MGHRA and CDR2 YSYEKL. The CDR3 loop is CASSQESGGPFRAFF. CDR3 DNA sequence: TGCGCCAGCAGCCAAGAATCCGGGGGCCCTTTTAGGGCTTTCTTT.

About this clonotype: This may stem from a read error, because a much larger clone lies one nucleotide away. The rearrangement links TRBV13 to TRBJ2-7; D gene uncertain. Germline values: CDR1 PRHDT, CDR2 FYEKMQ (reference sequence). Trimming pared 1 base from V and 5 bases from J, leaving 6 bases between. The CDR3 totals 12 residues. The CDR3 coding sequence is TGTGCCAGCAGCTTAGCGAGGAACGAGCAGTACTTC. This sequence encodes CASSLARNEQYF.

The rearrangement joins TRBV27 to TRBJ2-7, with 8 bases that match TRBD1. Germline V CDR1 and CDR2: MNHEY, SMNVEV (reference sequence). The V gene end was trimmed by 8 bases and the J gene end by 5 bases; junction bases not matched to a gene: 5. The CDR3 sequence is 12 residues long. The CDR3 sequence: CASRRTGNEQYF. CDR3 nucleotide sequence: TGTGCCAGCCGGCGGACAGGGAACGAGCAGTACTTC.

This clonotype was recorded many times. This rearrangement joins TRBV11-2 to TRBJ1-1, with a possible D match to TRBD1 (5 bases). Germline CDR1 is SGHAT and CDR2 is FQNNGV. Trimming pared 0 bases from V and 7 bases from J, leaving 9 bases between. The CDR3 is 13 amino acids. The CDR3 DNA is TGTGCCAGCAGCTTAGATAGCAGGGTTGAAGCTTTCTTT. Protein product: CASSLDSRVEAFF.

Details on this clonotype: A much more abundant neighbour one base away suggests this may be a read error. The rearrangement uses TRBV12-3 or TRBV12-4 and TRBJ2-5; D call uncertain. The length of the CDR3 is 14 residues. CDR3 protein: CATSGWSSQETQYF. The CDR3 region has the DNA TGTGCCACCAGTGGTTGGTCCAGCCAAGAGACCCAGTACTTC.

This clonotype was detected only a few times. One end of the junction is discordant with germline, which a read error may explain. This chain links TRBV5-4 with TRBJ2-7; no reliable D call. The CDR3 has 12 residues. Germline V CDR1 and CDR2: SGHNT, YYREEE (reference sequence). The DNA for the CDR3 is TGTGCCAGCAGCTCCCCTTCCTCCGAGCAGTACTTC. Protein product: CASSSPSSEQYF. The full variable domain, rest sourced from reference TRBV5-4 and TRBJ2-7, is ETGVTQSPTHLIKTRGQQVTLRCSSQSGHNTVSWYQQALGQGPQFIFQYYREEENGRGNFPPRFSGLQFPNYSSELNVNALELDDSALYLCASSSPSSEQYFGPGTRLTVT.

This clonotype was observed a few times. The DNA for the CDR3 is TGCAGTGCAAGGGGGTGGGCCTACGAGCAGTACTTC. Translated: CSARGWAYEQYF. V and J are TRBV20-1 and TRBJ2-7; possibly TRBD1 for D (6 bases). From germline, CDR1 is DFQATT and CDR2 SNEGSKA (reference sequence). Trimming took off 6 bases at V and 2 bases at J, with 11 bases between the two ends. The CDR3 consists of 12 residues.

At least ten counts were recorded for this clonotype. The chain employs TRBV28 and TRBJ1-5; no reliable D call. With 3 bases removed from V and 6 bases from J, the gap between germline ends came to 12 bases. The CDR3 runs 14 residues. The germline gives CDR1 MDHEN, CDR2 SYDVKM. CDR3 in amino acids: CASSLLRFGQPQHF. In DNA, the CDR3 is TGTGCCAGCAGTTTGTTAAGGTTCGGTCAGCCCCAGCATTTT.

This rearrangement joins TRBV28 to TRBJ2-5; the D gene is possibly TRBD2 (7 bases). There are 15 residues in the CDR3. V was clipped by 1 base and J by 7 bases, with 16 bases between them. The germline V gene has CDR1 MDHEN and CDR2 SYDVKM. For the CDR3, the DNA is TGTGCCAGCAGTTTATTTTCGGGGGGAGGGGGGACCCAGTACTTC. Translation gives CASSLFSGGGGTQYF.

This clonotype was seen at least ten times. This rearrangement joins TRBV19 to TRBJ1-4; a possible D gene is TRBD1 (6 bases). Germline V gene lookup returns CDR1 LNHDA and CDR2 SQIVND (reference sequence). The ends were cut back, 9 bases at V and 0 bases at J, with 17 bases in the middle. CDR3 length: 16 residues. This CDR3 reads CASGTDRRATNEKLFF. In nucleotides, the CDR3 is TGTGCCAGCGGAACCGACAGGAGAGCAACTAATGAAAAACTGTTTTTT.

This clonotype has a handful of counts. V gene TRBV20-1 combines with J gene TRBJ1-5, with no clear D. The CDR3 runs 15 residues. V was pared by 0 bases and J by 0 bases, with 9 bases between. CDR1 DFQATT and CDR2 SNEGSKA come from the germline V gene (reference sequence). CDR3 sequence: CSARDGSYSNQPQHF. The DNA of the CDR3 is TGCAGTGCTAGAGACGGAAGCTATAGCAATCAGCCCCAGCATTTT.

This clonotype was observed a handful of times. The gene calls are TRBV19 and TRBJ1-1, with D unresolved. Looked up from germline, CDR1 is LNHDA and CDR2 is SQIVND (reference sequence). With 3 bases removed from V and 1 base from J, the gap between germline ends came to 9 bases. The CDR3 covers 14 residues. The CDR3 is CASSMEPRNTEAFF. CDR3 nucleotides: TGTGCCAGTAGTATGGAACCCAGGAACACTGAAGCTTTCTTT. Full variable domain (outside the CDR3, taken from reference TRBV19 and TRBJ1-1): DGGITQSPKYLFRKEGQNVTLSCEQNLNHDAMYWYRQDPGQGLRLIYYSQIVNDFQKGDIAEGYSVSREKKESFPLTVTSAQKNPTAFYLCASSMEPRNTEAFFGQGTRLTVV.

This clonotype was detected many times. The chain has TRBV20-1 and TRBJ2-2; D gene ambiguous. From germline, CDR1 is DFQATT and CDR2 SNEGSKA (reference sequence). The V and J ends lost 3 bases and 2 bases respectively, with 13 bases between them. CDR3 length: 15 residues. CDR3 in amino acids: CSASAQTSNTGELFF. CDR3 in DNA: TGCAGTGCTAGTGCACAGACATCCAACACCGGGGAGCTGTTTTTT.

This clonotype was counted only a few times. The V call is TRBV27, the J call TRBJ1-1, with D perhaps TRBD1 (6 bases). Germline-derived CDR1 and CDR2 are MNHEY and SMNVEV (reference sequence). Deletions cut 3 bases from V and 3 bases from J, with 14 bases between. The CDR3 sequence is 15 residues long. In DNA, the CDR3 is TGTGCCAGCAGTTTGAGCTGGGGGCTAGACACTGAAGCTTTCTTT. This codes for CASSLSWGLDTEAFF.

The chain is built from TRBV3-1 and TRBJ2-7, with D perhaps matching TRBD1 (6 bases). The V gene lost 3 bases and the J gene lost 3 bases, with 15 bases spanning the gap. Germline CDR1 LGHDT, CDR2 YNNKEL (reference sequence). This CDR3 has 15 amino acids. The CDR3 spells CASSQWGPTSYEQYF. CDR3 coding DNA: TGTGCCAGCAGCCAGTGGGGGCCCACCAGCTACGAGCAGTACTTC.

V and J are TRBV27 and TRBJ1-6; TRBD1 is a possible D gene (6 bases). CDR1 and CDR2 from the germline V gene are MNHEY and SMNVEV (reference sequence). The CDR3 has 21 amino acids. Trimming pared 5 bases from V and 0 bases from J, leaving 26 bases between. The CDR3 here is CASSEVQGYTAFRSYNSPLHF. The CDR3 DNA sequence: TGTGCCAGCAGTGAAGTCCAGGGGTATACCGCATTTCGCTCCTATAATTCACCCCTCCACTTT.

This clonotype was observed many times. This chain connects TRBV28 to TRBJ1-5; 7 bases match TRBD1. The CDR3 extends over 14 amino acids. CDR1 is MDHEN and CDR2 is SYDVKM in the germline V gene. Trimming took 8 bases from V and 5 from J; bases not matched to a gene: 9. The DNA of the CDR3 is TGTGCCAGCGGGGACAGCTCATTCTATCAGCCCCAGCATTTT. Protein: CASGDSSFYQPQHF. Combining the CDR3 with reference TRBV28 and TRBJ1-5 gives the whole variable domain DVKVTQSSRYLVKRTGEKVFLECVQDMDHENMFWYRQDPGLGLRLIYFSYDVKMKEKGDIPEGYSVSREKKERFSLILESASTNQTSMYLCASGDSSFYQPQHFGDGTRLSIL.

The chain links TRBV6-2 or TRBV6-3 to TRBJ1-1; no firm D call. This CDR3 comprises 12 residues. Trimming removed 10 bases at V and 5 bases at J, with 14 bases between. Germline-derived CDR1 and CDR2 are MNHEY and SVGEGT. The CDR3: CANRGLGTEAFF. In DNA form, the CDR3 reads TGTGCCAACAGAGGACTGGGGACTGAAGCTTTCTTT.

CDR3: CASGLTLTNEQFF. CDR3 coding DNA: TGTGCCAGCGGGTTGACCTTGACCAATGAGCAGTTCTTC. This rearrangement joins TRBV27 to TRBJ2-1; D gene ambiguous. The germline V gene encodes CDR1 MNHEY and CDR2 SMNVEV (reference sequence). Trimming pared 8 bases from V and 6 bases from J, leaving 14 bases between. The length of the CDR3 is 13 residues.

CDR3 sequence reads: CASSPDRYTGELFF. Here the CDR3 DNA reads TGTGCCAGCTCACCGGACAGATACACCGGGGAGCTGTTTTTT. The rearrangement uses TRBV18 and TRBJ2-2; D is possibly TRBD1 (6 bases). The CDR3 loop spans 14 amino acids. Trimming stripped 3 bases from V and 3 bases from J, with 8 bases between. Germline assignment: CDR1 KGHSH and CDR2 LQKENI.